This T cell receptor beta chain emerged from a study of T cells in Graves' hyperthyroidism and ophthalmopathy. This CDR3 contains 13 residues. V was clipped by 6 bases and J by 10 bases; unmatched bases: 9. Points from the study as a whole: It was a median approximately 6.9 months before onset that the model predicted ophthalmopathy.

In regard to this clonotype: Its cognate antigen is unknown.

Researchers took RNA transcripts and amplified the TCR beta CDR3 regions from them. A set of HTBI primers served as the primers for a first-round RT-PCR of the TCR CDR3. Each CDR3 protein gets one entry after TCRdb re-called the multiplex PCR reads with MiXCR. The sample holds about 600,000 distinct CDR3 sequences; 14% are singletons and the top ten take 9.5% to 15%. The specimen was blood. The V call is TRBV12-3 or TRBV12-4, the J call TRBJ2-1; 7 nucleotides line up with TRBD2. The receptor was derived from a woman aged 45-60 years with Graves' ophthalmopathy. The CDR3 region has the DNA TGTGCCAGCAGCCCCGGTAGCGGGCGGGAGCAGTTCTTC. Translating it yields CASSPGSGREQFF.